A single sample gave rise to the 15 T cell receptor delta chains below, sequenced in a study of gamma-delta T cells after stem cell transplantation. TCRdb reanalysed the RT-PCR reads via CATT. This table has 2,500 to 3,500 delta-chain clones, over 1.5% appearing once. The source material was gamma-delta T cells. These receptors all come from a human donor. It is not recorded whose cells these are; they may come from a transplant donor.

A remark on this clone: Since a far larger clone is one base different, this is likely a read error. The chain employs TRDV2 and TRDJ1; D gene ambiguous. This CDR3 comprises 16 residues. Germline V gene data show CDR1 as GEAIGNYY and CDR2 as EKD. Trimming pared 3 bases from V and 3 bases from J, leaving 19 bases between. The CDR3 spells CACDAVTAMKADKLIF. The CDR3 DNA reads TGTGCCTGTGACGCCGTCACAGCGATGAAGGCCGATAAACTCATCTTT.

In its sample, this clone is medium-sized. Given a far larger clone just one base away, this is likely a sequencing read error. Other DNA sequences within the sample encode an identical CDR3. CDR3 in amino acids: CACDKVGAPVVTDKLIF. The CDR3 coding sequence is TGTGCCTGTGACAAAGTGGGGGCCCCAGTTGTGACCGATAAACTCATCTTT. The chain carries TRDV2 and TRDJ1; a possible D gene is TRDD3 (6 bases). The CDR3 is 17 amino acids. The germline V gene encodes CDR1 GEAIGNYY and CDR2 EKD. V was trimmed by 2 bases and J by 2 bases, leaving 20 bases between them.

This clone was detected a few times. TCRdb's protein, taken from a much larger clone, differs from this DNA's translation at residue 16, likely owing to a read error; the protein displayed comes from the DNA. The V call is TRDV2, the J call TRDJ1; 13 bases match TRDD3. The CDR3 runs 18 residues. Germline V gives CDR1 GEAIGNYY, CDR2 EKD. The CDR3 sequence: CACDTLTGGYENTDKPIF. The CDR3 nucleotides read TGTGCCTGTGACACGCTGACTGGGGGATACGAGAACACCGATAAACCCATCTTT.

As to this clone: TCRdb pairs this DNA with a much larger clone's protein that differs at residue 3, likely a read error; the protein shown was translated from the DNA. This chain links TRDV2 with TRDJ1; 10 bases align to TRDD3. Germline V CDR1 and CDR2: GEAIGNYY, EKD. This CDR3 has 18 amino acids. The CDR3 reads CARDTVDKTGGFTDKLIF. Written as DNA, the CDR3 is TGTGCCCGTGACACCGTCGACAAAACTGGGGGATTTACCGATAAACTCATCTTT.

To note about this clone: TCRdb has a much larger clone's protein, which differs at residue 9 from the translation of this DNA, likely because of a read error; what is shown is the protein translated from the DNA. The CDR3 region has the DNA TGTGCCTGTGACACCGTCTGGGGGGTACGCGGGGTTATGACGACCGATAAACTCATCTTT. Its protein product is CACDTVWGVRGVMTTDKLIF. The chain joins TRDV2 to TRDJ1, with TRDD3 matching over 7 bases. In germline, CDR1 is GEAIGNYY, CDR2 EKD. The V and J ends lost 0 bases and 2 bases, in that order; junction bases with no gene match: 20. The CDR3 is made up of 20 amino acids.

This chain connects TRDV2 to TRDJ1; 10 bases match TRDD3. Trimming took 0 bases from V and 6 from J; bases not matched to a gene: 6. Germline V gene data show CDR1 as GEAIGNYY and CDR2 as EKD. The CDR3 length is 15 residues. CDR3 loop: CACDTGGLGDYKLIF. The CDR3 DNA reads as TGTGCCTGTGACACCGGAGGACTGGGGGATTATAAACTCATCTTT.

Comment on this clone: TCRdb records a much larger clone's protein for this DNA, with a difference at residue 4 that likely arises from a read error; the protein given is the translation of the DNA. The CDR3 spells CACNSVEGDTRPTWDTRQMFF. DNA of the CDR3: TGTGCCTGTAACTCCGTAGAGGGGGATACGCGACCCACCTGGGACACCCGACAGATGTTTTTC. This sequence joins TRDV2 and TRDJ3; 10 bases are shared with TRDD3. The germline V gene encodes CDR1 GEAIGNYY and CDR2 EKD. The CDR3 loop spans 21 amino acids. The V segment lost 6 bases and the J segment 2 bases; nucleotides outside the gene matches: 18.

The sample holds a few counts of this clone. A read error is likely here: a far larger clone is one base away. The sample holds other DNA sequences that translate to the same CDR3. This sequence joins TRDV2 and TRDJ1, with 13 positions matching TRDD3. The germline gives CDR1 GEAIGNYY, CDR2 EKD. The CDR3 has 20 amino acids. CDR3: CACDSVDWGIRLQYTDKLIF. The CDR3 DNA reads TGTGCCTGTGACTCCGTGGACTGGGGGATACGCCTTCAGTACACTGATAAACTCATCTTT.

This clone was seen only a few times. One base separates it from a far larger clone, so it is likely a read error. Other DNA sequences within the sample encode an identical CDR3. This chain uses TRDV2 with TRDJ1; maybe TRDD3 (6 bases). This CDR3 has 17 amino acids. V lost 3 bases and J 0 bases, leaving 19 bases between the germline ends. CDR1 is GEAIGNYY and CDR2 is EKD in the germline V gene. CDR3 DNA sequence: TGTGCCTGTGACGCCGTGACCGGGGGAGGGTACACCGATAAACTCATCTTT. Amino acids: CACDAVTGGGYTDKLIF.

On this clone: The translation of this DNA and the TCRdb protein of a much larger clone differ at residue 7, probably owing to a read error; the protein shown here is translated from the DNA. The chain couples TRDV2 to TRDJ1, with D unresolved. The CDR3 is made up of 17 amino acids. The V and J ends lost 0 bases and 0 bases respectively, with 16 bases between them. Germline loops: CDR1 GEAIGNYY, CDR2 EKD. The CDR3, as DNA: TGTGCCTGTGACACCGTTGTGGTCGGATTATACACCGATAAACTCATCTTT. Protein sequence: CACDTVVVGLYTDKLIF.

This clone was found a few times. V is TRDV1 and J is TRDJ1; 9 bases are shared with TRDD2. Germline CDR1 reads TSWWSYY; CDR2 reads QGS. CDR3 length: 21 residues. The V and J ends lost 2 bases and 0 bases, in that order; junction bases with no gene match: 19. In nucleotides, the CDR3 is TGTGCTCTTGGGGAATCAGGCCTTCCTACTACTCGCCCCATCTACACCGATAAACTCATCTTT. Translating gives CALGESGLPTTRPIYTDKLIF.

This clone turned up a few times. This is likely an artifact of a read error, given a far larger clone one base away. Additional DNA sequences in this sample encode the identical CDR3. The gene calls are TRDV2 and TRDJ1, with 11 bases fitting TRDD3. The CDR3 is made up of 20 amino acids. The germline gives CDR1 GEAIGNYY, CDR2 EKD. V dropped 3 bases and J dropped 1; count of bases not matched to a gene: 18. CDR3 loop: CACDPLPPVLGDSGTDKLIF. CDR3 nucleotides: TGTGCCTGTGACCCTCTGCCTCCCGTACTGGGGGATAGCGGCACCGATAAACTCATCTTT.

Comments on this clone: A read error likely explains why the TCRdb protein, taken from a much larger clone, differs from this DNA's translation at residue 4; the protein shown is translated from the DNA. The gene calls are TRDV2 and TRDJ1; 8 bases align to TRDD3. Germline assignment: CDR1 GEAIGNYY and CDR2 EKD. With V trimmed by 5 bases and J by 1 base, 11 bases remained unmatched. The CDR3 extends over 16 amino acids. CDR3 sequence reads: CACGTMAGGPTDKLIF. The CDR3 bases are TGTGCCTGTGGCACAATGGCTGGGGGACCCACCGATAAACTCATCTTT.

This clone was seen more than once but under ten times. A read error likely explains why the TCRdb protein, taken from a much larger clone, differs from this DNA's translation at residue 3; the protein shown is translated from the DNA. V and J are TRDV2 and TRDJ1; 7 bases are shared with TRDD3. The CDR3 covers 18 residues. The germline V gene has CDR1 GEAIGNYY and CDR2 EKD. CDR3 sequence: CARDTIDRWGTRTDKLIF. CDR3 sequence (DNA): TGTGCCCGTGACACCATAGACCGTTGGGGGACCCGCACCGATAAACTCATCTTT.

This clone was seen a handful of times. A far larger clone is a single base away, which makes a read error likely. The sample contains more than one DNA sequence encoding this CDR3. V usage is TRDV2 and J usage is TRDJ2; D might be TRDD3 (6 bases). The CDR3 spans 19 residues. The germline V gene encodes CDR1 GEAIGNYY and CDR2 EKD. With 0 bases removed from V and 0 bases from J, the gap between germline ends came to 19 bases. The CDR3 DNA sequence: TGTGCCTGTGACACCGTGGGGGGGGAGAAGGCGACTTTGACAGCACAACTCTTCTTT. Translation: CACDTVGGEKATLTAQLFF.